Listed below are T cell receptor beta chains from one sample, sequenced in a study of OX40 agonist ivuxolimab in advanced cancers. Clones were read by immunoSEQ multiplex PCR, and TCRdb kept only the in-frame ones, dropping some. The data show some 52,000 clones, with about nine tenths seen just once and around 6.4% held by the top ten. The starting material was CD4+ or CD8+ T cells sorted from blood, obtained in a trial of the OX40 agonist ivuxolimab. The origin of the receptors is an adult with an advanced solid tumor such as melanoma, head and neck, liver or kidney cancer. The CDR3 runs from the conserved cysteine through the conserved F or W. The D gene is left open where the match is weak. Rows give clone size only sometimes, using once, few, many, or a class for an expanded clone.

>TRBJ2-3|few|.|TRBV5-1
CASSPGGSTDTQYF
TGCGCCAGCAGCCCCGGCGGAAGCACAGATACGCAGTATTTT
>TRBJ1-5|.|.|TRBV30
CAWSARGATSNQPQHF
TGTGCCTGGAGTGCCCGAGGGGCGACCAGCAATCAGCCCCAGCATTTT
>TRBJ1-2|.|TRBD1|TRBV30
CACRGGQGVFYGYTF
TGTGCCTGCCGCGGGGGACAGGGGGTTTTTTATGGCTACACCTTC
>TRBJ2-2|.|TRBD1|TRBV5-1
CASSPQGAVNTGELFF
TGCGCCAGCAGCCCGCAGGGGGCTGTTAACACCGGGGAGCTGTTTTTT
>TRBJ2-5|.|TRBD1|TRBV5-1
CASSGGTGGQTQYF
TGCGCCAGCAGCGGGGGGACAGGGGGACAGACCCAGTACTTC
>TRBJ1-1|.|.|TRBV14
CASSQEVRGNTEAFF
TGTGCCAGCAGCCAAGAGGTGAGAGGGAACACTGAAGCTTTCTTT
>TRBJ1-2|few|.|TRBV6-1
CASSEAGYGYTF
TGTGCCAGCAGTGAAGCCGGGTATGGCTACACCTTC
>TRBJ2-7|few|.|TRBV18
CASSPGGTYEQYF
TGTGCCAGCTCACCAGGGGGTACCTACGAGCAGTACTTC
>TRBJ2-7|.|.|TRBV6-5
CASSPGGDEQYF
TGTGCCAGCAGTCCTGGGGGTGACGAGCAGTACTTC
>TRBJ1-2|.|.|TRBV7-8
CASSLDFRGQDYGYTF
TGTGCCAGCAGCTTAGATTTCAGGGGCCAGGACTATGGCTACACCTTC
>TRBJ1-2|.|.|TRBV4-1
CASSHPRTDLGYTF
TGCGCCAGCAGCCACCCAAGGACAGACTTGGGCTACACCTTC